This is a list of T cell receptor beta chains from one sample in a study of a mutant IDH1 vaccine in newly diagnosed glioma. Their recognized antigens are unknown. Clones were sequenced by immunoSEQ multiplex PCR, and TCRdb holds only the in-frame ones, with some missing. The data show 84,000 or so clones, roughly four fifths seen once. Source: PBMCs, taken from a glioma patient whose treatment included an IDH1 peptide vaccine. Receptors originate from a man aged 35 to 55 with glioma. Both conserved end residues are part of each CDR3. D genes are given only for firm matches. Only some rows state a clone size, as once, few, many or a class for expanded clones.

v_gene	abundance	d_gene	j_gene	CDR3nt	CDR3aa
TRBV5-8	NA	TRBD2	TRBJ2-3	TGTGCCAGCAGTAGGAGCGGGGTGGATACGCAGTATTTT	CASSRSGVDTQYF
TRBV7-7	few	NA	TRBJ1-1	TGTGCTAGCAGCCTAACAGCGAACACTGAAGCTTTCTTT	CASSLTANTEAFF
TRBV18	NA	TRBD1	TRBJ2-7	TGTGCCAGCTCATCAACAGGGGGAAGGTACGAGCAGTACTTC	CASSSTGGRYEQYF
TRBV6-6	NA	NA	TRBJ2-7	TGTGCCAGCAGGGACTACGAGCAGTACTTC	CASRDYEQYF
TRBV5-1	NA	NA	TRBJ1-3	TGCGCCAGCAGTCCGGACAGCTCTGGAAACACCATATATTTT	CASSPDSSGNTIYF
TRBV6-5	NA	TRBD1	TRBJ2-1	TGTGCCAGCACTCGGACAGGGACCAATGAGCAGTTCTTC	CASTRTGTNEQFF
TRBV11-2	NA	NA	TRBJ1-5	TGTGCCAGCAGCTTAGACAGGGATCAGCCCCAGCATTTT	CASSLDRDQPQHF
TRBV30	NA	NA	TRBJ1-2	TGTGCCTGGAGATCAGGGGCAACCAGAAAAGGGGGCTACACCTTC	CAWRSGATRKGGYTF
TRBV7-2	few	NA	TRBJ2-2	TGTGCCAGCAGCTTAGCGGGGGCGAGGGTCGGGGAGCTGTTTTTT	CASSLAGARVGELFF
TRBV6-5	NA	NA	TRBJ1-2	TGTGCCAGCGAAGCGAACTATGGCTACACCTTC	CASEANYGYTF
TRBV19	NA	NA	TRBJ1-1	TGTGCCAGTAGGAAACAGAGCATGAACACTGAAGCTTTCTTT	CASRKQSMNTEAFF
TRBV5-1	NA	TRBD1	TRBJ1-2	TGCGCCAGCAGCTTGGGACAGGGGACTGACTATGGCTACACCTTC	CASSLGQGTDYGYTF
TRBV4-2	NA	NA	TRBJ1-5	TGTGCCAGCAGCCAGACAGAGGGGGACGGTCAGCCCCAGCATTTT	CASSQTEGDGQPQHF
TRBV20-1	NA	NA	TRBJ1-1	TGCAGTGCGTTCGACAACACTGAAGCTTTCTTT	CSAFDNTEAFF
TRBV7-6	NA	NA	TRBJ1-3	TGTGCCAGCAGCCCCCAAAACAGGGCGCGGGGAAACACCATATATTTT	CASSPQNRARGNTIYF
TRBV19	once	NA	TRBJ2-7	TGTGCCAGTAGTATACGGACCGGGGGCACCTACGAGCAGTACTTC	CASSIRTGGTYEQYF
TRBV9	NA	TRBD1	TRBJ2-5	TGTGCCAGCGGCGGACAGGGGGCTGAAGAGACCCAGTACTTC	CASGGQGAEETQYF
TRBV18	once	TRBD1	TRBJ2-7	TGTGCCAGCTCACCATATGACAGGGTTATTCAGTTCGGCTCCCCCCGGTTC	CASSPYDRVIQFGSPRF
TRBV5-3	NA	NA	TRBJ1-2	TGTGCCAGAAGACCTAAGAGAGGCTACACCTTC	CARRPKRGYTF
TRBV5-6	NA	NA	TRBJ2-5	TGTGCCAGCAGCTTGGACGGCACGGTAGAGACCCAGTACTTC	CASSLDGTVETQYF
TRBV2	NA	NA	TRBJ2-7	TGTGCCAGCAGTCCCCGCGGGTCCTCCTACGAGCAGTACTTC	CASSPRGSSYEQYF
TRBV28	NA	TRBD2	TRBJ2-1	TGTGCCAGCAGGAGACCACTAGCGGGAAGGTCCTACAATGAGCAGTTCTTC	CASRRPLAGRSYNEQFF
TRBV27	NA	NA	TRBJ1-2	TGTGCCAGCAGTTTTGGGCAGCTCTATGGCTACACCTTC	CASSFGQLYGYTF
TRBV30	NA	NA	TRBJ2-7	TGTGCCTGGAGTGTACGAGGGTTGAGGTACGAGCAGTACTTC	CAWSVRGLRYEQYF
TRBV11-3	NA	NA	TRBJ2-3	TGTGCCAGCAGCTTACTGGGGTCGACTGCAGATACGCAGTATTTT	CASSLLGSTADTQYF
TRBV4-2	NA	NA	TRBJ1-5	TGTGCCAGCAGCCCGACCAGGGGAGGGAATCAGCCCCAGCATTTT	CASSPTRGGNQPQHF
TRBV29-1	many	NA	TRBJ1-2	TGCAGCGTTGAAGGCCCCGCGGGGCCAGGGGATGGCTACACCTTC	CSVEGPAGPGDGYTF
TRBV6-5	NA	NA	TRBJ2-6	TGTGCCAGCAGGGAACAGGGTACCGGGGCCAACGTCCTGACTTTC	CASREQGTGANVLTF
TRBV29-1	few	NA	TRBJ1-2	TGCAGCGGTACTCCGGGGGGCTATGTGGCGAGTGGCTACACCTTC	CSGTPGGYVASGYTF
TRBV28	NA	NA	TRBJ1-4	TGTGCCAGCAGTCCGAGTCTGAATGAAAAACTGTTTTTT	CASSPSLNEKLFF
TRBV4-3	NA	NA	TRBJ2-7	TGCGCCAGCAGCCAAGGGATCGACACCTCCTACGAGCAGTACTTC	CASSQGIDTSYEQYF
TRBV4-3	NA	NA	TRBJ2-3	TGCGCCAGCAGCCAAGGGTTACAAGATACGCAGTATTTT	CASSQGLQDTQYF
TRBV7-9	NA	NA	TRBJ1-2	TGTGCCAGCAGCCCTGACGGACCTTCTGACTACACCTTC	CASSPDGPSDYTF
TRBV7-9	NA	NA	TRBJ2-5	TGTGCCAGCAGCTGGAAAGGGTCCTATCAAGAGACCCAGTACTTC	CASSWKGSYQETQYF
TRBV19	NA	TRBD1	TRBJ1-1	TGTGCCAGTAGTACGCGGACAGGGGCCGTGAACACTGAAGCTTTCTTT	CASSTRTGAVNTEAFF
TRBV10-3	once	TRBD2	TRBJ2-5	TGTGCCATCAGTGAGTCGCCTAGCGGGAGGATCGGAGAGACCCAGTACTTC	CAISESPSGRIGETQYF
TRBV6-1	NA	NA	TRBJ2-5	TGTGCCAGCAGTGACAGGGGGGGGAGGCAAGAGACCCAGTACTTC	CASSDRGGRQETQYF
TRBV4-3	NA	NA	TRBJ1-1	TGCGCCAGCAGCCAAGACAGACAGAACACTGAAGCTTTCTTT	CASSQDRQNTEAFF
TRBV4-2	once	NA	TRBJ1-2	TGTGCCAGCAGCCAAGAGGGGGTCGGCTATGGCTACACCTTC	CASSQEGVGYGYTF
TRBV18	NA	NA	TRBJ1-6	TGTGCCAGCTCACTTTCGACCGGGATAAGGAATTCACCCCTCCACTTT	CASSLSTGIRNSPLHF
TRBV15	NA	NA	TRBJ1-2	TGTGCCACCAGCAGAGACACCCCCGGGAGCTCCATCGGCTACACCTTC	CATSRDTPGSSIGYTF
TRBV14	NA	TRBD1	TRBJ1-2	TGTGCCAGCAGCCAAGCGCAAGGGGGCTTCCGAGGCTACACCTTC	CASSQAQGGFRGYTF